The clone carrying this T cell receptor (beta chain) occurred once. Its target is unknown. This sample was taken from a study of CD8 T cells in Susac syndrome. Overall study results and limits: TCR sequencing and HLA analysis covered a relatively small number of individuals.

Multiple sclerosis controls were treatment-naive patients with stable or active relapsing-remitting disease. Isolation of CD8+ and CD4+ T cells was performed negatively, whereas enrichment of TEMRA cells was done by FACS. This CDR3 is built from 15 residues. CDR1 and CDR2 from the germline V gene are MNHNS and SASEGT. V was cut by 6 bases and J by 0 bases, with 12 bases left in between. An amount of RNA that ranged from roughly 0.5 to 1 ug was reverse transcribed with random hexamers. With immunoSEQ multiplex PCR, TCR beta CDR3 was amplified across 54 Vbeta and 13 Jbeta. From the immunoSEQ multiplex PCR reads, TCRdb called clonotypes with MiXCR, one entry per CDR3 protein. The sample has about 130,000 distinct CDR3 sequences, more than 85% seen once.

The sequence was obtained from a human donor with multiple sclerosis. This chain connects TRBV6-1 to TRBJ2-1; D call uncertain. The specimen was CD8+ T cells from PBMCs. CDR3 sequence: CASRKRESSYNEQFF. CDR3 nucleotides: TGTGCCAGCAGGAAAAGGGAAAGCTCCTACAATGAGCAGTTCTTC.